The sequence of this T cell receptor (beta chain) was determined in a study of blood T cell repertoires in COVID-19 (dated by TCRdb to between 2020 and 2021). Broadly, across the study: Samples covering the acute and convalescent phases of COVID-19 were provided by collaborators in the United States, Italy and Spain. The prospective study material was composed of cDNA or gDNA derived from T cells, B-cell-depleted T cells, or PBMCs. The dataset comprised deeply sampled blood TCRbeta repertoires from subjects exposed to, actively infected with, or recovered from COVID-19. The repertoires were made available in a free public database intended to serve as a resource for research on the immune response to SARS-CoV-2. The samples were drawn from the first 160 participants of the ongoing ImmuneRACE study and from under 1,500 subjects provided by 6 global collaborators. The sample metadata nearly always contained a de-identified subject ID, COVID-19 status, age in years and sex. HLA class I and class II types, where available, came from metadata supplied by the sample provider rather than from assay-based typing.

Spanning cysteine to phenylalanine, the CDR3 consists of 15 amino acids. Only the CDR3 DNA is retained, 45 bases long and in frame from the first base. The germline V gene encodes CDR1 DFQATT and CDR2 SNEGSKA (reference sequence). The germline ends are 19 bases apart after V is trimmed by 3 bases and J by 10 bases. The study at large found these results: How much clinical and demographic metadata was included differed by source and by participant, and the metadata was provided uncurated.

One collaborating source in Seattle enrolled patients while the patients were actively infected and followed the patients over time throughout the course of disease. Whole blood was collected in K2EDTA tubes by collaborating institutions according to the institutions' own protocols. For TCRbeta analysis, collaborator samples were shipped as frozen whole blood, as isolated PBMCs, or as DNA extracted from either sample type. TCRbeta CDR3 regions were amplified from genomic DNA by means of the immunoSEQ Assay, a bias-controlled multiplex PCR. As for the authors' bioinformatics: Nucleated cell counts per sample were estimated from amplification of reference gene primers within the assay. To quantify the absolute abundance of each unique TCRbeta CDR3 rearrangement, sequence reads were collapsed and filtered. For each sample, productive Simpson clonality was calculated by taking the square root of Simpson's diversity index across productive rearrangements. The table was pulled from immuneACCESS by TCRdb, which kept in-frame rearrangements only. Such tables lose some clones; where checked, under half of the loss comes from unresolved V genes, and the rest has no known cause. Clone size and V and J calls were adopted from that table, with D and trimming inferred from the DNA. The sample table lists roughly 280,000 clones, about nine tenths of them with a count of one. Around 11% of the sample rests with the top ten.

In regard to this clone: What this receptor recognizes is not known. Nothing much larger sits one base from this clone, and base qualities are not available.

Recombination connected TRBV20-1 to TRBJ1-6, and possibly TRBD1, on 6 matching bases. The sequence was collected from a woman aged 25 to 39 with COVID-19, enrolled during active disease. Sequenced input: peripheral blood. Here is the DNA: TGCAGTGCTAGTCAGGGGACACAAAGCCGGTCACCCCTCCACTTT. This codes for CSASQGTQSRSPLHF.